This entry features one T cell receptor beta chain sequence. What it recognizes is unknown. V was clipped by 1 base and J by 7 bases, with 14 bases between them. The CDR3 totals 15 residues. CDR1 and CDR2 from the germline V gene are SGHVS and FQNEAQ. This sample is drawn from a study of T cell repertoires in cytomegalovirus infection. Study at large: Peptides in the study included HLA-C-restricted and HLA-B-restricted CMV epitopes. CMV infection together with matching HLA type was indicated by public TCR beta signatures.

MiXCR, applied by TCRdb to the reads, yields one record per CDR3 protein. The repertoire consists of a few hundred thousand distinct CDR3 sequences, with just under 35% occurring once and the leading ten covering around an eighth. This TCR was recovered from a human donor in good health (CMV status not recorded). Some clones in this sample may be carry-over from other donors' samples. Source: cultured PBMCs, taken from culture after CMV antigen stimulation. The rearrangement links TRBV7-8 to TRBJ1-5; D possibly corresponds to TRBD1 (6 bases). The CDR3 nucleotides read TGTGCCAGCAGCTTAGTAGCGGGGGCGAGGCAGCCCCAGCATTTT. Translating it yields CASSLVAGARQPQHF.